The 10 T cell receptor beta chains given below trace back to one sample, sequenced in a study of cytomegalovirus exposure and HLA in healthy donors. PCR primers comprised 60 Vbeta and 13 Jbeta primers. Libraries were prepared by immunoSEQ multiplex PCR; TCRdb keeps only in-frame clonotypes and omits some of them. The sample yields around 150,000 clones, approximately 70% seen once. Sequencing was performed on PBMCs. These receptors originate from a man aged 40-49 years in good health and CMV-seropositive.

To note about this clone: One end of the junction does not line up with germline, which may come from a read error. The V gene is TRBV2, the J gene TRBJ1-6; TRBD1 aligns across 9 bases. This CDR3 comprises 15 residues. From germline, CDR1 is SNHLY and CDR2 FYNNEI. Written as DNA, the CDR3 is TGTGCCAGCAGGGAAGGGGACAGGGTTAATTCACCCCTCCACTTT. This codes for CASREGDRVNSPLHF. Full variable domain (remainder filled in from reference TRBV2 and TRBJ1-6): EPEVTQTPSHQVTQMGQEVILRCVPISNHLYFYWYRQILGQKVEFLVSFYNNEISEKSEIFDDQFSVERPDGSNFTLKIRSTKLEDSAMYFCASREGDRVNSPLHFGNGTRLTVT.

There are a few counts of this clone. The chain has TRBV7-8 and TRBJ2-1; 7 bases agree with TRBD2. The ends lost 5 bases at V and 4 bases at J; junction bases unmatched: 8. The CDR3 loop spans 15 amino acids. Germline assignment: CDR1 SGHVS and CDR2 FQNEAQ. This CDR3 reads CASSPLGGSYNEQFF. Written as DNA, the CDR3 is TGTGCCAGCAGCCCCCTGGGAGGGTCATACAATGAGCAGTTCTTC.

This clone was found once. This rearrangement joins TRBV30 to TRBJ1-5, with TRBD1 identical over 10 bases. Trimming cost V 1 base and J 7 bases; bases outside gene matches: 7. In germline, CDR1 is GTSNPN, CDR2 SVGIG (reference sequence). The CDR3 is made up of 15 amino acids. The CDR3 bases are TGTGCCTGGAGTGGGGACAGGGGATTTCGGCAGCCCCAGCATTTT. Amino acid sequence: CAWSGDRGFRQPQHF.

This chain links TRBV19 with TRBJ1-4; TRBD1 is a possible D gene (5 bases). The CDR3 covers 16 residues. V lost 3 bases to trimming and J lost 2 bases, with 13 bases between them. From germline, CDR1 is LNHDA and CDR2 SQIVND (reference sequence). Written as DNA, the CDR3 is TGTGCCAGTAGTATGGGCCAGGGAGGGACTAATGAAAAACTGTTTTTT. Translating it yields CASSMGQGGTNEKLFF.

This clone appeared a single time. The J gene is TRBJ1-4, the V gene TRBV9, with 8 bases matching TRBD1. Germline CDR1 and CDR2: SGDLS and YYNGEE. The CDR3 sequence is 17 residues long. V lost 4 bases, J lost 2 bases, and 10 bases stayed unmatched. CDR3 in amino acids: CASSSGQGVLTNEKLFF. CDR3 DNA: TGTGCCAGCAGCTCCGGACAGGGAGTTCTGACTAATGAAAAACTGTTTTTT.

The chain recombines TRBV29-1 with TRBJ2-7; possibly TRBD2 for D (6 bases). Germline V gives CDR1 SQVTM, CDR2 ANQGSEA. Trimming stripped 4 bases from V and 3 bases from J, with 10 bases between. This CDR3 is built from 12 residues. CDR3 bases: TGCAGCGTTGTGAGCGGGCACTACGAGCAGTACTTC. It yields the protein CSVVSGHYEQYF.

The chain carries TRBV29-1 and TRBJ1-2; 8 bases are shared with TRBD1. Germline CDR1 SQVTM, CDR2 ANQGSEA. V was clipped by 3 bases and J by 6 bases; unmatched bases: 15. The CDR3 is made up of 16 amino acids. CDR3 bases: TGCAGCGTTGACCCCACGGTGGCAGGGGGCGGCCATGGCTACACCTTC. Amino acids: CSVDPTVAGGGHGYTF.

This clone has only one observation. This chain joins TRBV30 and TRBJ2-7; TRBD2 matches at 9 bases. Germline V CDR1 and CDR2: GTSNPN, SVGIG (reference sequence). The CDR3 is made up of 14 amino acids. V trimming: 3 bases; J trimming: 5 bases; junction bases outside the gene matches: 8. The CDR3 DNA reads as TGTGCCTGGAGGTTAGCGGGGGCGCCCCACGAGCAGTACTTC. It encodes CAWRLAGAPHEQYF.

The chain joins TRBV11-2 to TRBJ1-2, with 7 bases lining up with TRBD1. Trimming removed 4 bases from V and 8 bases from J; junction bases left unmatched: 10. The CDR3 spans 14 residues. The germline V gene has CDR1 SGHAT and CDR2 FQNNGV. The CDR3 spells CASSSGTAYSGYTF. The CDR3 DNA is TGTGCCAGCAGCTCAGGGACAGCGTACTCGGGCTACACCTTC.

The chain couples TRBV7-6 to TRBJ2-2; 7 nucleotides agree with TRBD1. J was trimmed by 8 bases and V by 5 bases; bases with no gene match: 11. CDR3 length equals 15 residues. CDR1 and CDR2 (germline): SGHVS, FNYEAQ. CDR3 residues: CASSDRRTGGGELFF. Here the CDR3 DNA reads TGTGCCAGCAGCGATCGACGGACAGGTGGGGGGGAGCTGTTTTTT.